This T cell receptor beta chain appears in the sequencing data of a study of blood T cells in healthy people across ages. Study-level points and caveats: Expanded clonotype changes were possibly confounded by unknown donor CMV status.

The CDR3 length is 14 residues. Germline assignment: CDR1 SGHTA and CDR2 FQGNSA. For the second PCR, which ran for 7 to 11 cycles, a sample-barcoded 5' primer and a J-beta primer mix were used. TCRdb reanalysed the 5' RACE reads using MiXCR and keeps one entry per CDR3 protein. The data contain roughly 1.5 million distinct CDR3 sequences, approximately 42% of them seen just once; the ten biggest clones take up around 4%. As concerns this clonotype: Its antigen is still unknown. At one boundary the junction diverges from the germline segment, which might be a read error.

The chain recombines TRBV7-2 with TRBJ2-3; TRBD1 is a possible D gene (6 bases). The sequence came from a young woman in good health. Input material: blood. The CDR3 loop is CARSFNKGADTQYF. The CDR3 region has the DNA TGTGCCCGCAGCTTTAACAAGGGGGCAGATACGCAGTATTTT.